What follows are 17 T cell receptor beta chains derived from one specimen sequenced in a study of T cells in Graves' hyperthyroidism and ophthalmopathy. Amplified TCR beta CDR3 regions came from RNA transcripts. Carried out on the TCR CDR3, a first-round RT-PCR used the HTBI primer set. TCRdb recomputed calls from the multiplex PCR reads with MiXCR, one row per CDR3 protein. The sample lists under 500,000 distinct CDR3 sequences; over 12% were seen once. Sequenced input: blood. The receptors stem from a man aged 50-59 years with Graves' ophthalmopathy.

This rearrangement joins TRBV10-3 to TRBJ2-2; D possibly corresponds to TRBD1 (5 bases). Germline V gene lookup returns CDR1 ENHRY and CDR2 SYGVKD. The CDR3 extends over 14 amino acids. V was shortened by 10 bases and J by 3 bases, with 15 bases between the two germline ends. CDR3 residues: CATAGFGDTGELFF. CDR3 in DNA: TGTGCCACAGCAGGGTTTGGGGACACCGGGGAGCTGTTTTTT.

This clonotype was counted a few times. The rearrangement uses TRBV14 and TRBJ2-5; D is undetermined. Germline loops: CDR1 SGHDN, CDR2 FVKESK. The CDR3 extends over 15 amino acids. Deletions cut 4 bases from V and 2 bases from J, with 14 bases between. The CDR3 DNA sequence: TGTGCCAGCAGCCGCTCTCAGAAACTTCAAGAGACCCAGTACTTC. The encoded protein is CASSRSQKLQETQYF.

This clonotype was recorded a few times. This chain uses TRBV10-3 with TRBJ2-4; a weak D match, TRBD2 (5 bases). Germline lookup yields CDR1 ENHRY and CDR2 SYGVKD. CDR3 length equals 11 residues. With 3 bases removed from V and 12 bases from J, the gap between germline ends came to 9 bases. The CDR3 coding sequence is TGTGCCATCAGTGATTCCGGGGATCAGTACTTC. As protein: CAISDSGDQYF.

This clonotype has a count of ten or more. V usage is TRBV30 and J usage is TRBJ2-7, with D perhaps matching TRBD1 (6 bases). Germline V lookup: CDR1 GTSNPN, CDR2 SVGIG (reference sequence). The CDR3 is made up of 12 amino acids. V was shortened by 2 bases and J by 4 bases, with 9 bases between the two germline ends. CDR3 in amino acids: CAWSRGGYEQYF. Here the CDR3 DNA reads TGTGCCTGGAGTCGAGGGGGATACGAGCAGTACTTC.

This clonotype was recorded at least ten times. This chain links TRBV11-2 with TRBJ1-2; 12 nucleotides line up with TRBD1. With V trimmed by 5 bases and J by 8 bases, 9 bases remained unmatched. There are 15 residues in the CDR3. CDR1 SGHAT and CDR2 FQNNGV come from the germline V gene. The CDR3 DNA sequence: TGTGCCAGCAGCCCGACCGGGACAGGGGGCCGAGGCTACACCTTC. Translation gives CASSPTGTGGRGYTF.

This clonotype has ten or more counts. The J gene is TRBJ1-2, the V gene TRBV6-1; 7 bases fit TRBD1. Germline CDR1 and CDR2: MNHNS and SASEGT. The CDR3 sequence is 15 residues long. The junction had 10 bases not matched to a gene; V was cut back by 2 bases and J by 7 bases. CDR3 amino acids: CASSEFSGGPVGYTF. The CDR3 nucleotides are TGTGCCAGCAGTGAATTTTCAGGGGGACCGGTTGGCTACACCTTC.

V and J are TRBV9 and TRBJ1-3; 7 nucleotides line up with TRBD1. With V trimmed by 4 bases and J by 0 bases, 10 bases remained unmatched. In germline, CDR1 is SGDLS, CDR2 YYNGEE. This CDR3 region has 17 residues. This CDR3 reads CASSFRQGPTSGNTIYF. CDR3 in DNA: TGTGCCAGCAGCTTTCGACAGGGACCGACCTCTGGAAACACCATATATTTT.

The rearrangement uses TRBV6-1 and TRBJ2-3, with TRBD2 identical over 7 bases. Germline values: CDR1 MNHNS, CDR2 SASEGT. CDR3 length: 13 amino acids. Germline trimming cut 11 bases from V and 2 bases from J; bases unmatched to any gene: 7. The CDR3 sequence: CAGGRADTDTQYF. For the CDR3, the DNA is TGTGCCGGGGGGAGGGCTGACACAGATACGCAGTATTTT.

Many counts were recorded for this clonotype. This chain uses TRBV12-3 or TRBV12-4 with TRBJ2-1; unclear D gene. V was cut by 6 bases and J by 7 bases, with 4 bases left in between. This CDR3 is built from 10 residues. The CDR3: CASSTNEQFF. The CDR3 region has the DNA TGTGCCAGCAGCACTAATGAGCAGTTCTTC.

This clonotype appeared once. The rearrangement uses TRBV7-3 and TRBJ2-2; D remains ambiguous. CDR3 length: 13 amino acids. Trimming cost V 8 bases and J 7 bases, with 14 bases left between them. CDR1 is SGHTA and CDR2 is FQGTGA in the germline V gene. CDR3 coding DNA: TGTGCCAGCGGGCGTAATGGTGTCGGGGAGCTGTTTTTT. Encoded protein: CASGRNGVGELFF.

The rearrangement joins TRBV2 to TRBJ1-4; D unresolved. This CDR3 contains 13 residues. V was trimmed by 3 bases and J by 13 bases, leaving 15 bases between them. CDR1 and CDR2 from the germline V gene are SNHLY and FYNNEI. The CDR3 sequence is CASSDRDIPGLFF. CDR3 coding DNA: TGTGCCAGCAGTGATCGAGACATCCCCGGACTGTTTTTT.

In this sample, this clonotype turned up many times. The J gene is TRBJ1-5, the V gene TRBV27; 7 bases agree with TRBD1. This CDR3 spans 16 amino acids. Trimming took 5 bases from V and 4 from J; bases not matched to a gene: 11. Germline-derived CDR1 and CDR2 are MNHEY and SMNVEV (reference sequence). This CDR3 is CASSGNRDSDNQPQHF. DNA for the CDR3: TGTGCCAGCAGTGGTAACCGGGACAGCGATAATCAGCCCCAGCATTTT.

This clonotype was recorded at least ten times. This sequence joins TRBV11-2 and TRBJ1-6, with no clear D. The germline V gene encodes CDR1 SGHAT and CDR2 FQNNGV. The CDR3 runs to 13 residues. V was shortened by 5 bases and J by 7 bases, with 9 bases between the two germline ends. CDR3 sequence reads: CASSAGRNSPLHF. CDR3 coding DNA: TGTGCCAGCAGCGCCGGTCGGAATTCACCCCTCCACTTT.

This chain links TRBV24-1 with TRBJ2-1; D unclear. There are 17 residues in the CDR3. The V and J ends lost 0 bases and 0 bases respectively, with 11 bases between them. Germline assignment: CDR1 KGHDR and CDR2 SFDVKD. The CDR3 nucleotides read TGTGCCACCAGTGATTTGGAGGTAACCCCCTCCTACAATGAGCAGTTCTTC. It encodes CATSDLEVTPSYNEQFF.

Ten or more counts support this clonotype. V is TRBV28 and J is TRBJ2-7; 8 nucleotides agree with TRBD1. The CDR3 has 15 residues. CDR1 and CDR2 from the germline V gene are MDHEN and SYDVKM. V lost 5 bases to trimming and J lost 0 bases; unmatched junction nucleotides: 6. The CDR3: CASSLNGQGSYEQYF. The CDR3 DNA follows: TGTGCCAGCAGTCTGAATGGACAGGGCTCCTACGAGCAGTACTTC.

This clonotype was counted many times. The chain couples TRBV11-3 to TRBJ2-1; 13 nucleotides match TRBD2. The CDR3 has 16 amino acids. CDR1 and CDR2 (germline): SGHNT, YENEEA. V dropped 5 bases and J dropped 10; count of bases not matched to a gene: 11. As DNA, the CDR3 is TGTGCCAGCAGCCCACCACTAGCGGGAGGGCCGCCCGAGCAGTTCTTC. Translated: CASSPPLAGGPPEQFF.

This clonotype occurred many times. The chain uses TRBV2 and TRBJ1-6; perhaps TRBD1 as D (5 bases). Trimming shortened V by 5 bases and J by 6 bases, and 11 bases separated the two germline ends. CDR3 size: 14 residues. Germline assignment: CDR1 SNHLY and CDR2 FYNNEI. The CDR3 protein is CASSSGLANSPLHF. CDR3 DNA: TGTGCCAGCAGTTCGGGACTAGCTAATTCACCCCTCCACTTT.